A single sample is the source of the 3 T cell receptor beta chains below, sequenced in a study of blood T cell repertoires in COVID-19. Assay: immunoSEQ multiplex PCR; the TCRdb copy retains only in-frame clones and omits some. The table has 40,000 to 55,000 clones, around 90% seen once. Specimen: peripheral blood. The receptors derive from a human donor in a cohort sampled during active COVID-19.

The rearrangement uses TRBV19 and TRBJ1-6; no definite D call. The CDR3 is made up of 12 amino acids. With 5 bases removed from V and 8 bases from J, the gap between germline ends came to 7 bases. Germline V gene lookup returns CDR1 LNHDA and CDR2 SQIVND (reference sequence). The CDR3 loop is CASSGGDSPLHF. Written as DNA, the CDR3 is TGTGCCAGTAGTGGCGGAGATTCACCCCTCCACTTT.

The CDR3 is CASSLVDRVYEQYF. In nucleotides, the CDR3 is TGTGCCAGCAGCTTAGTCGACAGGGTTTACGAGCAGTACTTC. The V gene is TRBV7-8, the J gene TRBJ2-7, with 7 nucleotides matching TRBD1. The CDR3 is made up of 14 amino acids. The V gene end was trimmed by 1 base and the J gene end by 4 bases; junction bases not matched to a gene: 4. CDR1 SGHVS and CDR2 FQNEAQ come from the germline V gene.

The V gene is TRBV5-4, the J gene TRBJ2-1; 7 bases align to TRBD1. V trimming: 2 bases; J trimming: 4 bases; junction bases outside the gene matches: 6. The CDR3 has 15 amino acids. The germline V gene has CDR1 SGHNT and CDR2 YYREEE (reference sequence). The CDR3 is CASSFGQETYNEQFF. The CDR3 DNA follows: TGTGCCAGCAGCTTTGGACAGGAGACTTACAATGAGCAGTTCTTC.